A single sample gave rise to the 25 T cell receptor beta chains below, sequenced in a study of Ad26.COV2.S vaccination and SARS-CoV-2 variants. Clones were read by immunoSEQ multiplex PCR, and TCRdb kept only the in-frame ones, dropping some. The sample has hundreds of thousands of clones, more than 80% seen once. Indicated treatment: around 19 received Ad26.COV2.S at low or high dose, single or two shots; about 5 received placebo; per-sample allocation not given. Day 63 following the first vaccine or placebo injection was when the samples were taken. The sequencing here drew on peripheral blood, taken in a trial of Ad26.COV2.S vaccine versus placebo. The receptors here all came from a person between 18 and 65 years old who received the Ad26.COV2.S COVID-19 vaccine or a placebo.

The rearrangement links TRBV9 to TRBJ1-6; D unresolved. The V gene lost 3 bases and the J gene lost 11 bases, with 9 bases spanning the gap. Germline V gives CDR1 SGDLS, CDR2 YYNGEE. This CDR3 has 12 amino acids. The CDR3 DNA is TGTGCCAGCAGCGCGGAGAATCCACCCCTCCACTTT. Translation gives CASSAENPPLHF.

This rearrangement joins TRBV7-8 to TRBJ1-3, with 9 bases fitting TRBD1. This CDR3 has 16 amino acids. CDR1 is SGHVS and CDR2 is FQNEAQ in the germline V gene. The V segment lost 4 bases and the J segment 4 bases; nucleotides outside the gene matches: 8. The CDR3 DNA reads as TGTGCCAGCAGCTCTGGAACAGGGGGCTCAGGAAACACCATATATTTT. It translates to CASSSGTGGSGNTIYF.

The rearrangement uses TRBV6-5 and TRBJ2-7; TRBD1 agrees at 8 bases. This CDR3 is 15 amino acids long. In germline, CDR1 is MNHEY, CDR2 SVGAGI. With 6 bases clipped from V and 2 bases from J, the junction kept 9 bases outside the gene matches. The CDR3: CASRTRTGTPYEQYF. CDR3 DNA: TGTGCCAGCAGGACTCGGACAGGGACTCCCTACGAGCAGTACTTC.

The chain recombines TRBV28 with TRBJ2-7; TRBD1 matches 9 bases. The CDR3 has 14 amino acids. With 5 bases clipped from V and 0 bases from J, the junction kept 2 bases outside the gene matches. Looked up from germline, CDR1 is MDHEN and CDR2 is SYDVKM. CDR3 nucleotide sequence: TGTGCCAGCAGTGACAGGGGGAGCTCCTACGAGCAGTACTTC. It codes for CASSDRGSSYEQYF.

V and J are TRBV7-9 and TRBJ2-7; D might be TRBD2 (5 bases). Germline assignment: CDR1 SEHNR and CDR2 FQNEAQ (reference sequence). V was shortened by 3 bases and J by 5 bases, with 8 bases between the two germline ends. The CDR3 contains 12 residues. CDR3 sequence (DNA): TGTGCCAGCAGCTTGATGGGAGACGAGCAGTACTTC. Translating gives CASSLMGDEQYF.

The rearrangement uses TRBV28 and TRBJ2-7; 7 nucleotides align to TRBD2. This CDR3 spans 14 amino acids. Germline V gene data show CDR1 as MDHEN and CDR2 as SYDVKM. After removal of 6 bases from V and 1 base from J, the junction contained 6 bases not matched to a gene. For the CDR3, the DNA is TGTGCCAGCAGCCCCTATAGCGGGTCCTACGAGCAGTACTTC. Translating it yields CASSPYSGSYEQYF.

The J gene is TRBJ1-5, the V gene TRBV6-1; tentatively, D is TRBD1 (6 bases). From germline, CDR1 is MNHNS and CDR2 SASEGT. This CDR3 has 18 residues. V was trimmed by 4 bases and J by 1 base, leaving 20 bases between them. CDR3 protein: CASSAQLQGLWSNQPQHF. Written as DNA, the CDR3 is TGTGCCAGCAGTGCGCAACTTCAGGGGTTGTGGAGCAATCAGCCCCAGCATTTT.

V is TRBV7-3 and J is TRBJ2-7; either TRBD1 or TRBD2 may supply D (6 bases each). The length of the CDR3 is 15 residues. CDR1 is SGHTA, CDR2 FQGTGA, per germline. V was trimmed by 1 base and J by 7 bases, leaving 17 bases between them. The DNA of the CDR3 is TGTGCCAGCAGCTTAAAAGTCAGGGGCGCGGGGGAGCAGTACTTC. Its protein is CASSLKVRGAGEQYF.

The rearrangement links TRBV2 to TRBJ2-1; 12 bases agree with TRBD2. This CDR3 is 21 amino acids long. CDR1 is SNHLY, CDR2 FYNNEI, per germline. V trimming: 5 bases; J trimming: 3 bases; junction bases outside the gene matches: 20. In nucleotides, the CDR3 is TGTGCCAGCAGTCACAGTCCCGGGACTGACCCTAGCGGGAGGGACTACAATGAGCAGTTCTTC. It is translated as CASSHSPGTDPSGRDYNEQFF.

This clone showed up just once. The gene calls are TRBV7-6 and TRBJ2-1; 8 bases align to TRBD2. This CDR3 region has 16 residues. The germline CDR1 and CDR2 sequences are SGHVS and FNYEAQ. V shed 5 bases, J shed 4 bases, and the junction held 10 bases outside the gene matches. DNA of the CDR3: TGTGCCAGCAGCCCTAGGGTCGGGAGGGAGTACAATGAGCAGTTCTTC. Residues: CASSPRVGREYNEQFF.

The genes are TRBV6-5 and TRBJ1-1; TRBD1 might be the D (5 bases). This CDR3 has 13 amino acids. CDR1 is MNHEY, CDR2 SVGAGI, per germline. V was shortened by 2 bases and J by 4 bases, with 8 bases between the two germline ends. The CDR3 bases are TGTGCCAGCAGTTACGCACAGGCCACTGAAGCTTTCTTT. Translating it yields CASSYAQATEAFF.

The chain employs TRBV7-2 and TRBJ1-3; 8 nucleotides align to TRBD1. Germline-derived CDR1 and CDR2 are SGHTA and FQGNSA. Trimming at V came to 1 base and at J to 1 base, leaving 0 bases not matched to a gene. The length of the CDR3 is 15 residues. CDR3 in amino acids: CASSLGQGSGNTIYF. The CDR3 coding sequence is TGTGCCAGCAGCTTAGGACAGGGGTCTGGAAACACCATATATTTT. Based on the CDR3 plus reference TRBV7-2 and TRBJ1-3, the full variable domain is GAGVSQSPSNKVTEKGKDVELRCDPISGHTALYWYRQSLGQGLEFLIYFQGNSAPDKSGLPSDRFSAERTGGSVSTLTIQRTQQEDSAVYLCASSLGQGSGNTIYFGEGSWLTVV.

The V gene is TRBV15, the J gene TRBJ2-7, with 8 nucleotides matching TRBD1. V was pared by 1 base and J by 5 bases, with 4 bases of the junction left unmatched. The germline gives CDR1 LNHNV, CDR2 YYDKDF (reference sequence). The CDR3 extends over 14 amino acids. The CDR3 reads CATSRGQGADEQYF. The CDR3 DNA follows: TGTGCCACCAGCAGAGGGCAGGGGGCCGACGAGCAGTACTTC.

V usage is TRBV6-2 or TRBV6-3 and J usage is TRBJ2-7, with 7 bases fitting TRBD1. Germline CDR1 reads MNHEY; CDR2 reads SVGEGT. With 6 bases clipped from V and 4 bases from J, the junction kept 9 bases outside the gene matches. The CDR3 is made up of 14 amino acids. This CDR3 reads CASSAEGGPYEQYF. The CDR3 DNA is TGTGCCAGCAGCGCCGAAGGGGGCCCGTACGAGCAGTACTTC.

The chain employs TRBV4-2 and TRBJ2-7; 9 nucleotides agree with TRBD2. The CDR3 totals 16 residues. Germline-derived CDR1 and CDR2 are LGHNA and YNFKEQ. J gave up 1 base and V 0 bases, and 4 bases lay outside the gene matches. CDR3 coding DNA: TGTGCCAGCAGCCAAGATGTTCTAGCGGGGTCCTACGAGCAGTACTTC. It encodes CASSQDVLAGSYEQYF.

The rearrangement links TRBV3-1 (or the pseudogene TRBV3-2) to TRBJ2-3, with D possibly TRBD2 on 6 matching bases. This CDR3 is built from 14 residues. The germline CDR1 and CDR2 sequences are LGHDT and YNNKEL (reference sequence). The V and J ends lost 1 base and 7 bases respectively, with 12 bases between them. The CDR3 loop is CASSQVREDYTQYF. For the CDR3, the DNA is TGTGCCAGCAGCCAAGTGAGGGAGGATTATACGCAGTATTTT.

V gene TRBV27 combines with J gene TRBJ2-1; the D gene is possibly TRBD2 (6 bases). Germline CDR1 MNHEY, CDR2 SMNVEV (reference sequence). The CDR3 extends over 17 amino acids. The V end lost 6 bases, the J end lost 7 bases, and 25 bases lay between the germline ends. CDR3 protein: CASSRRLLAEEGNEQFF. CDR3 nucleotides: TGTGCCAGCAGCCGACGCCTTTTAGCGGAAGAGGGGAATGAGCAGTTCTTC.

The gene calls are TRBV2 and TRBJ2-5; the D gene could be TRBD1 or TRBD2 (5 bases each). Germline V CDR1 and CDR2: SNHLY, FYNNEI. V was pared by 5 bases and J by 2 bases, with 18 bases between. This CDR3 region has 16 residues. CDR3 in DNA: TGTGCCAGCAGTTATGGGGGAGCCGCGGGTCAAGAGACCCAGTACTTC. Amino acid sequence: CASSYGGAAGQETQYF.

This chain links TRBV7-9 with TRBJ2-7; D gene uncertain. Germline assignment: CDR1 SEHNR and CDR2 FQNEAQ (reference sequence). The V and J ends lost 2 bases and 4 bases respectively, with 6 bases between them. The length of the CDR3 is 12 residues. In DNA, the CDR3 is TGTGCCAGCAGCTTACTGGATTACGAGCAGTACTTC. This gives the protein CASSLLDYEQYF.

The rearrangement joins TRBV12-5 to TRBJ2-3, with 7 bases that match TRBD2. The germline V gene has CDR1 LGHNT and CDR2 FRNRAP. CDR3 length: 16 amino acids. J was trimmed by 1 base and V by 7 bases; bases with no gene match: 11. DNA of the CDR3: TGTGCTAGTGCCCCCGGTGGTAGCGGGCGCACAGATACGCAGTATTTT. Amino acids: CASAPGGSGRTDTQYF.

The chain has TRBV3-1 (or the pseudogene TRBV3-2) and TRBJ2-2; D might be TRBD1 or TRBD2, each matching 5 bases. V lost 3 bases and J lost 15, with 11 bases in between. From germline, CDR1 is LGHDT and CDR2 YNNKEL (reference sequence). The CDR3 loop spans 11 amino acids. The CDR3 DNA follows: TGTGCCAGCAGCCAGGGGGTCAAGATGTTTTTT. This gives the protein CASSQGVKMFF.

V gene TRBV28 combines with J gene TRBJ2-1; D is perhaps TRBD1 or TRBD2 (7 bases each). Looked up from germline, CDR1 is MDHEN and CDR2 is SYDVKM. V gave up 3 bases and J gave up 6 bases, with 18 bases separating them. This CDR3 is 16 amino acids long. The CDR3 sequence is CASSFARQGGINEQFF. The CDR3 DNA reads as TGTGCCAGCAGTTTTGCCCGACAGGGAGGGATCAATGAGCAGTTCTTC.

The chain couples TRBV4-1 to TRBJ2-5; D gene ambiguous. The CDR3 covers 11 residues. CDR1 is MGHRA and CDR2 is YSYEKL in the germline V gene. V lost 5 bases to trimming and J lost 2 bases, with 3 bases between them. CDR3: CASSGQETQYF. Written as DNA, the CDR3 is TGCGCCAGCAGCGGACAAGAGACCCAGTACTTC.

The V call is TRBV2, the J call TRBJ2-2; possible D gene TRBD2, 6 bases. This CDR3 has 15 residues. Germline-derived CDR1 and CDR2 are SNHLY and FYNNEI. The V end lost 2 bases, the J end lost 5 bases, and 12 bases lay between the germline ends. The CDR3 loop reads CASSELYGGTGELFF. In nucleotides, the CDR3 is TGTGCCAGCAGTGAACTGTACGGGGGAACCGGGGAGCTGTTTTTT.

V is TRBV4-2 and J is TRBJ2-3; D is ambiguous. V lost 0 bases, J lost 1 base, and 8 bases lay in between. Looked up from germline, CDR1 is LGHNA and CDR2 is YNFKEQ. The CDR3 is 15 residues long. Here the CDR3 DNA reads TGTGCCAGCAGCCAAGATCAAAGCGGCACAGATACGCAGTATTTT. Translating gives CASSQDQSGTDTQYF.